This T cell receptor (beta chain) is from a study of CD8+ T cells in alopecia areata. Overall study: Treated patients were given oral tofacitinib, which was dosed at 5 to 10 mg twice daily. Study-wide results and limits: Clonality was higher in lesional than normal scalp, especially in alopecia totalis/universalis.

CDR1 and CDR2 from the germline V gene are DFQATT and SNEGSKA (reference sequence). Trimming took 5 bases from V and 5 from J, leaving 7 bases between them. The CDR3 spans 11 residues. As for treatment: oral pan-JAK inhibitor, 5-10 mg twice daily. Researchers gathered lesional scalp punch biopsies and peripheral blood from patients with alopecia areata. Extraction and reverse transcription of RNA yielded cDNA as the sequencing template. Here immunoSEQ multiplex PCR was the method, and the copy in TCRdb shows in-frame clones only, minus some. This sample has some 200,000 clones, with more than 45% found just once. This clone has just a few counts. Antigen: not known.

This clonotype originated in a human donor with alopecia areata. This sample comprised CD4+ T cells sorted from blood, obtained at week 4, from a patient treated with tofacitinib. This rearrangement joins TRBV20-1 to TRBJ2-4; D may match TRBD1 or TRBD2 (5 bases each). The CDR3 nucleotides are TGCAGTGCTTGGGACCAAAACATTCAGTACTTC. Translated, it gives CSAWDQNIQYF.